These 8 T cell receptor beta chains share one sample of origin, sequenced in a study of T cell repertoires in cytomegalovirus infection. MiXCR was run by TCRdb on the reads, yielding one entry per CDR3 protein. The profile shows roughly 230,000 distinct CDR3 sequences, approximately 15% of them singletons. The sample comprised CD8+ T cells from PBMCs. These receptors all stem from a human donor in good health (CMV status not recorded). Some clones in this sample may be carry-over from other donors' samples.

V usage is TRBV3-1 and J usage is TRBJ2-5; tentative D call: TRBD2 (6 bases). The V end lost 0 bases, the J end lost 1 base, and 12 bases lay between the germline ends. This CDR3 comprises 16 residues. The germline V gene has CDR1 LGHDT and CDR2 YNNKEL (reference sequence). The CDR3 DNA is TGTGCCAGCAGCCAAGATGGAGGGGAACCCCAAGAGACCCAGTACTTC. Protein product: CASSQDGGEPQETQYF.

As regards this clonotype: A much bigger clone sits one base away, suggesting this may be a read error. CDR3: CASTDVTEPRDTQYF. DNA for the CDR3: TGTGCCAGCACCGACGTGACAGAGCCCAGAGATACGCAGTATTTT. The chain carries TRBV12-3 or TRBV12-4 and TRBJ2-3, with a weak D call TRBD1 (5 bases). V was trimmed by 7 bases and J by 5 bases, leaving 19 bases between them. CDR3 length: 15 residues.

Only a few counts were recorded for this clonotype. The chain uses TRBV20-1 and TRBJ2-1; 14 bases line up with TRBD2. The CDR3 extends over 16 amino acids. Germline V gene sequence: CDR1 DFQATT, CDR2 SNEGSKA (reference sequence). V was clipped by 3 bases and J by 3 bases; unmatched bases: 4. DNA of the CDR3: TGCAGTGCTAGCGAGGGACTAGCGGGGGACTACAATGAGCAGTTCTTC. Translating it yields CSASEGLAGDYNEQFF.

This clonotype was seen repeatedly, ten times or more. The rearrangement uses TRBV7-2 and TRBJ2-5; D is possibly TRBD2 (7 bases). CDR1 and CDR2 (germline): SGHTA, FQGNSA. V shed 3 bases and J shed 3 bases, with 17 bases lying between them. CDR3 size: 16 residues. This chain's CDR3 is CASSFGTGGPEETQYF. The CDR3 nucleotides are TGTGCCAGCAGCTTTGGAACCGGGGGGCCTGAAGAGACCCAGTACTTC.

This clonotype has ten or more counts. The chain carries TRBV6-5 and TRBJ2-5; the D gene is possibly TRBD1 (5 bases). The CDR3 is 15 residues long. Germline assignment: CDR1 MNHEY and CDR2 SVGAGI. V gave up 0 bases and J gave up 1 base, with 9 bases separating them. CDR3 coding DNA: TGTGCCAGCAGTTACTCGGCCAGGGCCCAAGAGACCCAGTACTTC. Translated: CASSYSARAQETQYF.

This clonotype was observed a handful of times. This sequence joins TRBV6-2 or TRBV6-3 and TRBJ1-5; 10 bases fit TRBD1. Germline CDR1 reads MNHEY; CDR2 reads SVGEGT. The CDR3 runs 15 residues. V lost 2 bases, J lost 5 bases, and 3 bases stayed unmatched. The CDR3 DNA is TGTGCCAGCAGTTACGGGGACAGGGGATATCAGCCCCAGCATTTT. Translated, it gives CASSYGDRGYQPQHF.

In the case of this clonotype: This could be a read error, since a much larger clone is one nucleotide away. The chain employs TRBV6-5 and TRBJ1-3; weak D call: TRBD1 (6 bases). V lost 4 bases to trimming and J lost 2 bases, with 9 bases between them. Looked up from germline, CDR1 is MNHEY and CDR2 is SVGAGI. CDR3 size: 14 residues. The CDR3 reads CASSLQGTGNTIYF. Here the CDR3 DNA reads TGTGCCAGCAGTTTACAGGGAACTGGAAACACCATATATTTT.

This clonotype has a handful of counts. The chain links TRBV10-3 to TRBJ1-2; 10 nucleotides match TRBD1. The germline CDR1 and CDR2 sequences are ENHRY and SYGVKD. The trim removed 3 bases at V and 3 bases at J, leaving 4 bases unmatched. This CDR3 is 15 amino acids long. As DNA, the CDR3 is TGTGCCATCAGTGACCCTGGGACAGGGGACTATGGCTACACCTTC. It specifies CAISDPGTGDYGYTF.